What follows are 21 T cell receptor beta chains derived from one specimen sequenced in a study of T cell responses to AZD1222 COVID-19 vaccine. Clones were read by immunoSEQ multiplex PCR, and TCRdb kept only the in-frame ones, dropping some. Among 100,000 to 150,000 clones listed, about 87% were seen once. The specimen comprised peripheral blood, sampled on day 0 of AZD1222 vaccination. The receptors derive from an adult in good health.

This chain connects TRBV3-1 (or the pseudogene TRBV3-2) to TRBJ1-3; 9 nucleotides align to TRBD1. The CDR3 is made up of 17 amino acids. In germline, CDR1 is LGHDT, CDR2 YNNKEL (reference sequence). V dropped 3 bases and J dropped 3; count of bases not matched to a gene: 9. CDR3 coding DNA: TGTGCCAGCAGCCATGGGGTTACAGGGGGCTTTGGAAACACCATATATTTT. It encodes CASSHGVTGGFGNTIYF.

The chain carries TRBV30 and TRBJ1-6; D might be TRBD1 (6 bases). The CDR3 has 14 residues. Germline CDR1 reads GTSNPN; CDR2 reads SVGIG (reference sequence). V lost 4 bases, J lost 10 bases, and 17 bases lay in between. As DNA, the CDR3 is TGTGCCTGGACCCTAGGGGGGGGAGGGTCACCCCTCCACTTT. It encodes CAWTLGGGGSPLHF.

The V gene is TRBV7-2, the J gene TRBJ1-3; D perhaps matches TRBD1 (5 bases). The germline V and J ends were trimmed by 2 bases and 2 bases, with 10 bases remaining between them. The length of the CDR3 is 15 residues. Per the germline V gene, CDR1 is SGHTA and CDR2 is FQGNSA. In DNA, the CDR3 is TGTGCCAGCAGCTTAAATGGCAGGGCTGGAAACACCATATATTTT. This codes for CASSLNGRAGNTIYF.

The CDR3 DNA is TGCGCCAGCAGTTTGTCAGGGGATGGGGAGCAGTACTTC. Its protein is CASSLSGDGEQYF. This rearrangement joins TRBV5-1 to TRBJ2-7; a possible D gene is TRBD1 (6 bases). V was clipped by 5 bases and J by 7 bases, with 16 bases between them. CDR1 is SGHRS, CDR2 YFSETQ, per germline. The CDR3 length is 13 residues.

A few counts support this clone. The chain recombines TRBV11-2 with TRBJ1-1, with 8 bases lining up with TRBD1. The germline CDR1 and CDR2 sequences are SGHAT and FQNNGV. The CDR3 contains 13 residues. The J segment lost 3 bases and the V segment lost 4 bases, leaving 1 base of the junction unmatched. The CDR3 nucleotides are TGTGCCAGCAGCTCACAGGGGGACACTGAAGCTTTCTTT. It yields the protein CASSSQGDTEAFF.

The chain joins TRBV7-3 to TRBJ2-3; D uncertain. CDR1 is SGHTA and CDR2 is FQGTGA in the germline V gene. Trimming shortened V by 1 base and J by 5 bases, and 7 bases separated the two germline ends. This CDR3 has 13 residues. CDR3 DNA: TGTGCCAGCAGCTTAATAAAGGAAGATACGCAGTATTTT. This gives the protein CASSLIKEDTQYF.

The gene calls are TRBV6-5 and TRBJ1-4; a possible D gene is TRBD1 (6 bases). Germline CDR1 reads MNHEY; CDR2 reads SVGAGI. CDR3 length: 15 amino acids. Trimming removed 0 bases at V and 8 bases at J, with 13 bases between. The CDR3, as DNA: TGTGCCAGCAGTTACTCTACAGGGTGGGACGAAAAACTGTTTTTT. This gives the protein CASSYSTGWDEKLFF.

The rearrangement uses TRBV11-2 and TRBJ1-2, with 9 nucleotides matching TRBD1. V lost 4 bases, J lost 6 bases, and 9 bases stayed unmatched. The CDR3 spans 15 residues. Germline CDR1 and CDR2: SGHAT and FQNNGV. As DNA, the CDR3 is TGTGCCAGCAGCTCCGTAAAGGGACAGGGAGATGGCTACACCTTC. Translation gives CASSSVKGQGDGYTF.

The genes are TRBV18 and TRBJ2-7, with 10 bases lining up with TRBD2. Germline CDR1 KGHSH, CDR2 LQKENI. This CDR3 has 17 residues. The V gene end was trimmed by 6 bases and the J gene end by 0 bases; junction bases not matched to a gene: 11. CDR3 coding DNA: TGTGCCAGCTCCCGAGCAGGGACTAGCGACCTCTCCTACGAGCAGTACTTC. Protein: CASSRAGTSDLSYEQYF.

The V call is TRBV6-9, the J call TRBJ1-4, with 8 bases that match TRBD1. The V and J ends lost 2 bases and 10 bases, in that order; junction bases with no gene match: 6. In germline, CDR1 is MNHGY, CDR2 SVAAGI. CDR3 size: 14 residues. This CDR3 reads CASSYNRGGVKLFF. The DNA for the CDR3 is TGTGCCAGCAGTTATAACAGGGGGGGGGTAAAACTGTTTTTT.

The chain has TRBV12-3 or TRBV12-4 and TRBJ1-1, with D hard to call. V lost 2 bases and J lost 3, with 7 bases in between. This CDR3 contains 13 residues. CDR3 in amino acids: CASSLLGYTEAFF. The CDR3 DNA reads as TGTGCCAGCAGTTTACTGGGGTACACTGAAGCTTTCTTT.

For the CDR3, the DNA is TGTGCCAGCAGCCAAGCAACAGGCCCCATACCAGGAAACACCATATATTTT. It translates to CASSQATGPIPGNTIYF. This rearrangement joins TRBV14 to TRBJ1-3; the D gene is possibly TRBD1 (5 bases). In germline, CDR1 is SGHDN, CDR2 FVKESK. Trimming removed 1 base at V and 4 bases at J, with 17 bases between. The CDR3 is made up of 17 amino acids.

This clone has just a few counts. This CDR3 is also generated by other DNA sequences in the sample. This sequence joins TRBV19 and TRBJ1-6; D not certain. Trimming shortened V by 5 bases and J by 0 bases, and 5 bases separated the two germline ends. CDR1 and CDR2 from the germline V gene are LNHDA and SQIVND (reference sequence). The CDR3 is 14 residues long. CDR3 sequence: CASSRGSYNSPLHF. The CDR3 DNA is TGTGCCAGTAGTCGGGGCTCCTATAATTCACCCCTCCACTTT.

The CDR3 region is CASSLVVGVNTEAFF. CDR3 sequence (DNA): TGTGCCAGCAGCTTGGTGGTAGGGGTGAACACTGAAGCTTTCTTT. The genes are TRBV5-4 and TRBJ1-1; a weak D match, TRBD1 (5 bases). The CDR3 is 15 residues long. Per germline, CDR1 SGHNT and CDR2 YYREEE (reference sequence). The germline V and J ends were trimmed by 0 bases and 0 bases, with 9 bases remaining between them.

The chain uses TRBV28 and TRBJ1-2; weak D call: TRBD1 (5 bases). With 4 bases removed from V and 2 bases from J, the gap between germline ends came to 17 bases. This CDR3 is 16 amino acids long. Germline CDR1 and CDR2: MDHEN and SYDVKM. CDR3 DNA sequence: TGTGCCAGCAGTTCCGAGGGGTCCCCTAGGAACTATGGCTACACCTTC. It is translated as CASSSEGSPRNYGYTF.

This chain joins TRBV7-6 and TRBJ2-1; 13 positions agree with TRBD2. V trimming: 5 bases; J trimming: 4 bases; junction bases outside the gene matches: 5. CDR1 and CDR2 from the germline V gene are SGHVS and FNYEAQ. This CDR3 has 16 amino acids. This chain's CDR3 is CASSPRTSGGYNEQFF. The DNA of the CDR3 is TGTGCCAGCAGCCCTCGGACTAGCGGGGGATACAATGAGCAGTTCTTC. Together with reference TRBV7-6 and TRBJ2-1, the CDR3 gives the full variable domain: GAGVSQSPRYKVTKRGQDVALRCDPISGHVSLYWYRQALGQGPEFLTYFNYEAQQDKSGLPNDRFSAERPEGSISTLTIQRTEQRDSAMYRCASSPRTSGGYNEQFFGPGTRLTVL.

V usage is TRBV28 and J usage is TRBJ2-7; 9 nucleotides agree with TRBD2. Germline lookup yields CDR1 MDHEN and CDR2 SYDVKM. V lost 10 bases to trimming and J lost 7 bases; unmatched junction nucleotides: 11. The CDR3 runs to 13 residues. This chain's CDR3 is CATWGSGRREQYF. The CDR3 nucleotides read TGTGCCACGTGGGGCAGCGGGAGGCGAGAGCAGTACTTC.

The gene calls are TRBV4-1 and TRBJ2-6; TRBD2 matches at 8 bases. The length of the CDR3 is 18 residues. V lost 2 bases and J lost 1; bases outside the gene matches: 7. Germline V gene data show CDR1 as MGHRA and CDR2 as YSYEKL. The CDR3 nucleotides read TGCGCCAGCAGCCAACCCCGGGGACTAGAGTCTGGGGCCAACGTCCTGACTTTC. This gives the protein CASSQPRGLESGANVLTF.

By its share, this clone is hyperexpanded (1% or more). The chain recombines TRBV7-8 with TRBJ1-3, with TRBD1 matching 8 bases. The germline CDR1 and CDR2 sequences are SGHVS and FQNEAQ. The V segment lost 0 bases and the J segment 3 bases; nucleotides outside the gene matches: 4. This CDR3 contains 16 residues. The CDR3: CASSLAPGGSGNTIYF. CDR3 nucleotide sequence: TGTGCCAGCAGCTTAGCTCCAGGGGGCAGTGGAAACACCATATATTTT. Full variable domain (remainder filled in from reference TRBV7-8 and TRBJ1-3): GAGVSQSPRYKVAKRGQDVALRCDPISGHVSLFWYQQALGQGPEFLTYFQNEAQLDKSGLPSDRFFAERPEGSVSTLKIQRTQQEDSAVYLCASSLAPGGSGNTIYFGEGSWLTVV.

The chain joins TRBV4-3 to TRBJ1-2; 7 bases line up with TRBD1. CDR3 length equals 12 residues. The germline V gene has CDR1 LGHNA and CDR2 YSLEER. The J segment lost 7 bases and the V segment lost 4 bases, leaving 3 bases of the junction unmatched. Here the CDR3 DNA reads TGCGCCAGCAGCCCAGGGGGGGCTGGCTACACCTTC. Amino acids: CASSPGGAGYTF.

The chain links TRBV29-1 to TRBJ1-2; the D gene is possibly TRBD1 (5 bases). This CDR3 comprises 12 residues. V was clipped by 7 bases and J by 8 bases, with 17 bases between them. The germline V gene has CDR1 SQVTM and CDR2 ANQGSEA. Here the CDR3 reads CSAARDRRGYTF. In DNA form, the CDR3 reads TGCAGCGCCGCCCGGGACCGCAGAGGCTACACCTTC.